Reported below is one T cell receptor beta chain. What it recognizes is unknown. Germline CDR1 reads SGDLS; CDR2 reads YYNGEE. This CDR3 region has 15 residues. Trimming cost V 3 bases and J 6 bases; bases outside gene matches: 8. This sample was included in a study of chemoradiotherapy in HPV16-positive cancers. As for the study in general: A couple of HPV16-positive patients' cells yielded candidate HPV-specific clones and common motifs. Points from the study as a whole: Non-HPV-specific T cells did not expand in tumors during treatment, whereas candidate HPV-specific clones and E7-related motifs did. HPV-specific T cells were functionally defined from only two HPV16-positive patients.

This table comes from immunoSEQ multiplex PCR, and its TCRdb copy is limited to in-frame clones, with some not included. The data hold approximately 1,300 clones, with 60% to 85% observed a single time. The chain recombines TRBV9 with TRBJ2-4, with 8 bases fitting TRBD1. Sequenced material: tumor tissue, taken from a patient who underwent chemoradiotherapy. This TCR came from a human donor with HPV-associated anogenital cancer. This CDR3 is CASSAFGQGANIQYF. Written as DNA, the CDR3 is TGTGCCAGCAGCGCTTTCGGACAGGGTGCAAACATTCAGTACTTC.